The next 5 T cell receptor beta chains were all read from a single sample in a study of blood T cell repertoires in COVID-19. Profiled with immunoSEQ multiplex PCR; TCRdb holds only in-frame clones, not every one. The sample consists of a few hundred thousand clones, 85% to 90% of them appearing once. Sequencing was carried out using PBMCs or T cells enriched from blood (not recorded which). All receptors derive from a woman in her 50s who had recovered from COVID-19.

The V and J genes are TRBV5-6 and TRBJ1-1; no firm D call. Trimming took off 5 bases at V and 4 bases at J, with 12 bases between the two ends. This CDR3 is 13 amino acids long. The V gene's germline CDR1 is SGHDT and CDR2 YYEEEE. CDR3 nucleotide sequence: TGTGCCAGCAGTTTTTACAGTGCCACTGAAGCTTTCTTT. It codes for CASSFYSATEAFF.

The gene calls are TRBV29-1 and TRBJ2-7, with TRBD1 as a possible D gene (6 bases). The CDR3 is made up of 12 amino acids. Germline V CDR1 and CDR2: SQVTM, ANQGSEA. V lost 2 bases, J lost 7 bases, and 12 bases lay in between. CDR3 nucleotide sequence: TGCAGCGTTGAAACAGGGTCAAGGGAGCAGTACTTC. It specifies CSVETGSREQYF.

The CDR3: CASSSDTPSLDTQYF. The CDR3 nucleotides read TGCGCCAGCAGCTCGGACACACCCTCGTTAGATACGCAGTATTTT. The chain employs TRBV5-1 and TRBJ2-3, with a weak D call TRBD1 (5 bases). The germline V gene has CDR1 SGHRS and CDR2 YFSETQ. V dropped 3 bases and J dropped 5 bases, with 16 bases sitting between them. The CDR3 runs to 15 residues.

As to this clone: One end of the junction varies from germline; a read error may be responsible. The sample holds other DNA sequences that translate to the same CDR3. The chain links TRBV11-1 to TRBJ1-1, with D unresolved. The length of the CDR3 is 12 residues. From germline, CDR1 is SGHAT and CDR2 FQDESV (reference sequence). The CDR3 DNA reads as TGTGCCAGCAGCTTGCCACAGCTCAACGCTTTTTTT. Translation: CASSLPQLNAFF. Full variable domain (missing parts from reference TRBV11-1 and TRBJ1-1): EAEVAQSPRYKITEKSQAVAFWCDPISGHATLYWYRQILGQGPELLVQFQDESVVDDSQLPKDRFSAERLKGVDSTLKIQPAELGDSAMYLCASSLPQLNAFFGQGTRLTVV.

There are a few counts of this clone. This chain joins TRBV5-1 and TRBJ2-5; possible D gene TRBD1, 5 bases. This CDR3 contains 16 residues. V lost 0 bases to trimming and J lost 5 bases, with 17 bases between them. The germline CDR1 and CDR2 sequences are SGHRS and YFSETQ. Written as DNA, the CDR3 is TGCGCCAGCAGCTTGGAGGGGAACGGCCACGGGGAGACCCAGTACTTC. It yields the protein CASSLEGNGHGETQYF. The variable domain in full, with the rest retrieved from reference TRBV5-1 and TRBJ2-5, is KAGVTQTPRYLIKTRGQQVTLSCSPISGHRSVSWYQQTPGQGLQFLFEYFSETQRNKGNFPGRFSGRQFSNSRSEMNVSTLELGDSALYLCASSLEGNGHGETQYFGPGTRLLVL.